This T cell receptor (beta chain) was sequenced for a study of cytomegalovirus exposure and HLA in healthy donors. Study information: Assignment to the Caucasian-associated ancestry cluster applied to more than 75% of the roughly 400 genotyped donors. Overall study results and limits: A later analysis showed HLA-associated TCR beta chains outstripping equally common others in clonal expansion.

Trimming removed 7 bases from V and 5 bases from J; junction bases left unmatched: 11. Germline V gene data show CDR1 as MDHEN and CDR2 as SYDVKM. The CDR3 is 15 residues long. PCR primers comprised 60 Vbeta and 13 Jbeta primers. TCRdb keeps only in-frame clones here, not all; method: immunoSEQ multiplex PCR. The sample comprises over 150,000 clones, more than 80% of which are singletons, and more than 4% rests with the top ten. About this clone: The antigen remains unidentified.

The rearrangement links TRBV28 to TRBJ2-7; 10 bases map to TRBD1. The sequence was collected from a man aged 18 to 29 in good health and CMV-seronegative. Input material: PBMCs. The DNA of the CDR3 is TGTGCCAGCACATCTCCGGGACAGGGGTCCCACGAGCAGTACTTC. Translating gives CASTSPGQGSHEQYF.